The rows below give T cell receptor beta chains drawn from one sample of a study of cytomegalovirus exposure and HLA in healthy donors. The method was immunoSEQ multiplex PCR; TCRdb's version includes in-frame clones alone and lacks a portion of them. The sample lists about 160,000 clones; approximately 84% were seen once. Sequenced input: PBMCs. The receptor set was obtained from a woman aged 50 to 65 in good health and CMV-seropositive. Each CDR3 is given with its conserved first and last residue. Expanded clones are given a class, and other clones once, few, many or no size at all.

>14|few|TRBV9
CASSVSQGYEKLFF
>13|-|TRBV9
CASNRGMDNEQFF
>14|-|TRBV2
CASSVQGTGLEAFF
>18|-|TRBV28
CASSLGLAGAPRTDTQYF
>18|once|TRBV18
CASNPVLLAPTSTDTQYF
>13|-|TRBV7-3
CASSKGAQETQYF
>13|-|TRBV30
CAWSVPPQRALHF
>13|-|TRBV4-2
CASSSTSQETQYF
>16|-|TRBV5-4
CASSLKGAALRYGYTF
>18|-|TRBV30
CAWDLNQGLSTWDTEAFF
>13|-|TRBV30
CAWSVRQDYGYTF
>13|-|TRBV19
CASSMVGPDTQYF
>13|-|TRBV5-1
CASSFGQNSPLHF
>15|-|TRBV6-5
CASTNDRSHLYEQYF
>11|-|TRBV29-1
CGAGVGGSYTF
>17|-|TRBV28
CASSSLRGEFSGNTIYF
>15|-|TRBV11-3
CASSYGPRANEKLFF
>16|-|TRBV15
CATSTGFRTYNYGYTF
>14|-|TRBV6-5
CASRLAGASYEQYF
>14|-|TRBV23-1
CARWRGPFNQPQHF
>18|-|TRBV28
CASSLPTGRGASTDTQYF
>13|-|TRBV27
CASSRTGFYGYTF
>14|-|TRBV29-1
CSAEGLTTSYGNTF
>14|-|TRBV10-2
CASSESMSGQKLFF
>15|-|TRBV6-1
CASSELAQGYNEQFF
>12|few|TRBV5-4
CATRTDNSPLHF
>16|-|TRBV5-1
CASSLYALTGAYEQYF
>16|-|TRBV28
CASSLRGQGWNQPQHF
>17|-|TRBV6-1
CASSEGVSGRARDTQYF
>16|-|TRBV11-3
CASRSDGGGATGELFF
>13|-|TRBV30
CAWSSLRARGYTF
>15|few|TRBV6-5
CASSYLAGGEEKLFF
>15|-|TRBV15
CATSRDWASNQPQHF
>14|-|TRBV2
CASNTGTGGRGQFF
>14|-|TRBV18
CASSPGEGTYEQYF
>15|once|TRBV11-2
CASSSTAGEGNEQFF
>14|-|TRBV4-3
CASSQWGGTDTQYF
>17|-|TRBV4-2
CASSQGDADRFNEKLFF
>16|-|TRBV27
CASSKIRTPGGETQYF
>15|-|TRBV5-6
CASSFQGARVETQYF
>15|-|TRBV7-2
CASSSGRVEYNEQFF
>14|-|TRBV5-1
CASSWGSGITEAFF
>16|-|TRBV7-8
CASSPRLGQGHTEAFF
>16|-|TRBV28
CASSFDRGRWGTEAFF
>15|-|TRBV6-1
CASSTRLAGTYEQYF
>19|-|TRBV9
CASSVGGQAGWANTGELFF
>15|once|TRBV7-2
CASSFGGTGDEKLFF
>14|few|TRBV4-3
CASSRAGSGTEAFF
>13|-|TRBV13
CASSLDRAETQYF
>15|-|TRBV6-5
CASSLSGQGNYEQYF
>13|once|TRBV28
CASSLGGYSAAFF
>15|-|TRBV19
CASRQGSISNYGYTF
>14|-|TRBV5-1
CASSLSLQDRKQYF